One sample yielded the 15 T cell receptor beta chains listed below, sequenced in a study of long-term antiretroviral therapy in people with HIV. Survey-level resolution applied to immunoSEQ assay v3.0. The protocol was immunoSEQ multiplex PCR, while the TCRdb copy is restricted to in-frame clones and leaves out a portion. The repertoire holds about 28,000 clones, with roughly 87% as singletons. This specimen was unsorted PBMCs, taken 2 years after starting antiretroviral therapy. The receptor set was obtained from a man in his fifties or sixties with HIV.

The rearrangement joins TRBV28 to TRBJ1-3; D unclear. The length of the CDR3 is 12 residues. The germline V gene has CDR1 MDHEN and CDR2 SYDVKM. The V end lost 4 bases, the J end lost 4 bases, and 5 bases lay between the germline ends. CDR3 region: CASSYGGNTIYF. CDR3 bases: TGTGCCAGCAGTTACGGAGGAAACACCATATATTTT.

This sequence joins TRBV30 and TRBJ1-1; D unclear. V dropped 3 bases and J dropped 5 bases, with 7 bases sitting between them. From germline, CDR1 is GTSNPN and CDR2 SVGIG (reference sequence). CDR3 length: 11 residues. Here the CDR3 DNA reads TGTGCCTGGAGATCGCAAACTGAAGCTTTCTTT. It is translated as CAWRSQTEAFF.

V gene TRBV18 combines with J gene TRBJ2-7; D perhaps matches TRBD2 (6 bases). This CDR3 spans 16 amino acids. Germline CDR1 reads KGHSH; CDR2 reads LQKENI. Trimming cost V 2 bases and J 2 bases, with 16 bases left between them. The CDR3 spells CASSPMGTGETYEQYF. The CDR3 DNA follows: TGTGCCAGCTCACCAATGGGCACGGGAGAGACCTACGAGCAGTACTTC. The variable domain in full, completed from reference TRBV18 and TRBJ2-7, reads NAGVMQNPRHLVRRRGQEARLRCSPMKGHSHVYWYRQLPEEGLKFMVYLQKENIIDESGMPKERFSAEFPKEGPSILRIQQVVRGDSAAYFCASSPMGTGETYEQYFGPGTRLTVT.

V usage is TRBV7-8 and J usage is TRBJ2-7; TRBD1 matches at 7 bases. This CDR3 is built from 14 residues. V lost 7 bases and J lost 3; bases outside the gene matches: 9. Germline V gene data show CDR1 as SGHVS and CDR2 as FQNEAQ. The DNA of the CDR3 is TGTGCCAGCATATCAACGACAGGGCGCTACGAGCAGTACTTC. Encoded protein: CASISTTGRYEQYF.

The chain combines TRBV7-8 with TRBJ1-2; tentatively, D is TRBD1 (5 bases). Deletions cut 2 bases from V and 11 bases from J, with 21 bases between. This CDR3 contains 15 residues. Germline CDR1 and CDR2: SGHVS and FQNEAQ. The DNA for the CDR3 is TGTGCCAGCAGCTTATCAGGGTTGGGATTGAGTTCATACACCTTC. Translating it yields CASSLSGLGLSSYTF. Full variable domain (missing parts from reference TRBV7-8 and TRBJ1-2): GAGVSQSPRYKVAKRGQDVALRCDPISGHVSLFWYQQALGQGPEFLTYFQNEAQLDKSGLPSDRFFAERPEGSVSTLKIQRTQQEDSAVYLCASSLSGLGLSSYTFGSGTRLTVV.

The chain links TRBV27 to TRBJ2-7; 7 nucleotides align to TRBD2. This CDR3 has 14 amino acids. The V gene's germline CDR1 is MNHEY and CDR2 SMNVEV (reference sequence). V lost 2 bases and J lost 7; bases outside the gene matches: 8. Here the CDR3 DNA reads TGTGCCAGCAGTTTAATGGGGGGGGTTCGGGAGCAGTACTTC. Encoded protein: CASSLMGGVREQYF.

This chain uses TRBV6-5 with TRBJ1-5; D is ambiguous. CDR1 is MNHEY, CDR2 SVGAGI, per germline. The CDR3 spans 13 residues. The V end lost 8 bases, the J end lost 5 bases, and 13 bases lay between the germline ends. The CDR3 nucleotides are TGTGCCAGCGGCCGGGGTGGGGATCAGCCCCAGCATTTT. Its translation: CASGRGGDQPQHF.

The DNA of the CDR3 is TGTGCCAGTAGTATACCCGGGAATGAAGCTTTCTTT. Translation: CASSIPGNEAFF. This chain connects TRBV19 to TRBJ1-1; D is unclear. Trimming stripped 2 bases from V and 7 bases from J, with 8 bases between. There are 12 residues in the CDR3. CDR1 LNHDA and CDR2 SQIVND come from the germline V gene (reference sequence).

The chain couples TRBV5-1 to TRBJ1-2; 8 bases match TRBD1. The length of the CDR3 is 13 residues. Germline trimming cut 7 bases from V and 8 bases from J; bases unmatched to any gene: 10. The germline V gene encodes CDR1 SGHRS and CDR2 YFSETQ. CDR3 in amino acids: CASGSTGDLGYTF. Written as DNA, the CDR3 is TGCGCCAGCGGGTCGACAGGGGATTTGGGCTACACCTTC.

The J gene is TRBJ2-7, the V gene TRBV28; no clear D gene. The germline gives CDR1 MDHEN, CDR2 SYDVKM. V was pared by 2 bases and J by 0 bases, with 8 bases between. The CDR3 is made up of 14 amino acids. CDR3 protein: CASSLVGISYEQYF. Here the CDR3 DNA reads TGTGCCAGCAGTTTAGTGGGGATCTCCTACGAGCAGTACTTC.

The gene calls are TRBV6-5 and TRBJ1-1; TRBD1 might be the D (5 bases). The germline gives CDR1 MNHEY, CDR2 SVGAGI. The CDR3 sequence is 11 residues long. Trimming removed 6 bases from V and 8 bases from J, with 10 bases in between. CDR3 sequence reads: CASSRGEEAFF. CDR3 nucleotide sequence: TGTGCCAGCAGCCGAGGGGAAGAAGCTTTCTTT.

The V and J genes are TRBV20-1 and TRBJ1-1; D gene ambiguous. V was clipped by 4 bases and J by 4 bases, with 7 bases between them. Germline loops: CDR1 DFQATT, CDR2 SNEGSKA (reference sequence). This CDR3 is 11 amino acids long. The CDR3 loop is CSATVGTEAFF. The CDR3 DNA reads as TGCAGTGCTACTGTGGGCACTGAAGCTTTCTTT.

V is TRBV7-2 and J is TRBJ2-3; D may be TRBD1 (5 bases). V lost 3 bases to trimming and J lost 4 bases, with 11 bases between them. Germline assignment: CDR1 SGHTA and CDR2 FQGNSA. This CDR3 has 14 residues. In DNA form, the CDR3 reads TGTGCCAGCAGCTTGAACAAAGGGGCAGATACGCAGTATTTT. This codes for CASSLNKGADTQYF.

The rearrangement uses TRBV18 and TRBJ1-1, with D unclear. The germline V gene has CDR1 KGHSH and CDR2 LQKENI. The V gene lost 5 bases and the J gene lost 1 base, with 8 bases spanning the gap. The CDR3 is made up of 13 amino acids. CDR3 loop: CASSDIPNTEAFF. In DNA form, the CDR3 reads TGTGCCAGCTCAGACATCCCGAACACTGAAGCTTTCTTT. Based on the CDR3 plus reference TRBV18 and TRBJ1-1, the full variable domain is NAGVMQNPRHLVRRRGQEARLRCSPMKGHSHVYWYRQLPEEGLKFMVYLQKENIIDESGMPKERFSAEFPKEGPSILRIQQVVRGDSAAYFCASSDIPNTEAFFGQGTRLTVV.

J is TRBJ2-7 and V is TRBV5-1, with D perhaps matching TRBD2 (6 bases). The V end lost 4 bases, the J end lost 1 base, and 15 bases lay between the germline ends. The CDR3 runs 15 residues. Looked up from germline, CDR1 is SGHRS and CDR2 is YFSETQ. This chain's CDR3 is CASSGGDWRSYEQYF. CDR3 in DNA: TGCGCCAGCAGCGGCGGGGACTGGCGGTCCTACGAGCAGTACTTC.